Following are 23 T cell receptor beta chains from one sample sequenced in a study of Tregs in tolerant kidney transplant recipients. Using immunoSEQ multiplex PCR, the repertoire was profiled, and TCRdb retains in-frame clones only, with some absent. The listing contains approximately 52,000 clones. Source: CD4+ T cells from blood, taken before the transplant. The source of these receptors is a human donor who received a combined kidney and bone marrow transplant.

A note on this clone: Read data end 3 residues before the CDR3 end; the end is taken from the germline J gene. V is TRBV18 and J is TRBJ1-2; 8 bases align to TRBD1. The CDR3 is made up of 14 amino acids. The trim removed 3 bases at V and 6 bases at J, leaving 6 bases unmatched. The germline gives CDR1 KGHSH, CDR2 LQKENI. The part of the CDR3 DNA that was read is TGTGCCAGCTCACCCCTGGACAGGGTTGATGGC. Translated, it gives CASSPLDRVDG. The full-length CDR3 reads as CASSPLDRVDGYTF. Complete variable domain (other parts from reference TRBV18 and TRBJ1-2): NAGVMQNPRHLVRRRGQEARLRCSPMKGHSHVYWYRQLPEEGLKFMVYLQKENIIDESGMPKERFSAEFPKEGPSILRIQQVVRGDSAAYFCASSPLDRVDGYTFGSGTRLTVV.

With respect to this clone: The CDR3 extends 3 residues past the end of the read, so its final part is completed from the germline J gene. The chain joins TRBV7-9 to TRBJ2-7; D gene uncertain. CDR3 length equals 13 residues. Looked up from germline, CDR1 is SEHNR and CDR2 is FQNEAQ (reference sequence). Trimming shortened V by 5 bases and J by 6 bases, and 14 bases separated the two germline ends. The sequenced part of the CDR3 DNA is TGTGCCAGCAGCCCTCTCCGGGTTGGCGAG. Translated: CASSPLRVGE. The CDR3 in its entirety is CASSPLRVGEQYF.

As regards this clone: The CDR3 is cut off 3 residues early in the read; its end comes from the germline J gene. This chain connects TRBV19 to TRBJ1-5, with 10 bases that match TRBD1. The CDR3 spans 15 residues. Germline CDR1 is LNHDA and CDR2 is SQIVND (reference sequence). The junction had 7 bases not matched to a gene; V was cut back by 5 bases and J by 6 bases. CDR3 DNA, as far as it was read: TGTGCCAGTAGTCCTGACAGGGGGCTTCGTCAGCCC. Translated: CASSPDRGLRQP. In full, the CDR3 reads CASSPDRGLRQPQHF.

As concerns this clone: The CDR3 end is not reached by the read, which stops 3 residues before it; the germline J gene fills it in. The chain combines TRBV30 with TRBJ2-7; possibly TRBD1 or TRBD2 for D (5 bases each). The ends were cut back, 2 bases at V and 0 bases at J, with 8 bases in the middle. Germline-derived CDR1 and CDR2 are GTSNPN and SVGIG (reference sequence). CDR3 length: 13 amino acids. CDR3 DNA (partial): TGTGCCTGGAGTCCAGGGAGCTCCTACGAG. Protein: CAWSPGSSYE. The entire CDR3 is CAWSPGSSYEQYF.

About this clone itself: The read falls 3 residues short of the CDR3 end, and the missing part is taken from the germline J gene. V gene TRBV12-3 or TRBV12-4 combines with J gene TRBJ1-5; D might be TRBD1 (5 bases). V gave up 5 bases and J gave up 4 bases, with 9 bases separating them. The CDR3 extends over 13 amino acids. The DNA read from the CDR3 is TGTGCCAGCAGTCCTCCAGGGAATCAGCCC. It is translated as CASSPPGNQP. The CDR3, in full, reads CASSPPGNQPQHF.

Regarding this clone: The read is 3 residues too short to cover the CDR3 end, so that end is filled in from the germline J gene. V usage is TRBV6-2 or TRBV6-3 and J usage is TRBJ2-7; 7 positions match TRBD2. The CDR3 loop spans 14 amino acids. Losses at the gene ends were 6 bases for V and 0 bases for J; bases not matched to a gene: 5. Germline CDR1 is MNHEY and CDR2 is SVGEGT. Here the CDR3 reads CASRGTGGSYEQYF. The part of the CDR3 DNA that was read is TGTGCCAGCAGGGGGACGGGGGGCTCCTACGAG.

As regards this clone: The sequenced fragment ends 3 residues before the CDR3 boundary, so the rest is inferred from the germline J gene. This sequence joins TRBV20-1 and TRBJ2-5, with 7 nucleotides matching TRBD2. Germline V CDR1 and CDR2: DFQATT, SNEGSKA (reference sequence). The CDR3 contains 15 residues. Trimming at V came to 1 base and at J to 1 base, leaving 6 bases not matched to a gene. The CDR3 protein is CSARVAGDLQETQYF. The covered CDR3 bases are TGCAGTGCTAGAGTTGCGGGAGACCTCCAAGAGACC.

For this clone: The read finishes 3 residues shy of the CDR3 end, and the germline J gene is used to complete it. The rearrangement links TRBV7-3 to TRBJ1-1; D may be TRBD1 (5 bases). CDR1 is SGHTA, CDR2 FQGTGA, per germline. Between the trimmed V and J ends, which lost 5 bases and 6 bases, there was a span of 16 bases. This CDR3 is 14 amino acids long. CDR3 loop: CASSPSGGAAEAFF. The CDR3 bases that were read are TGTGCCAGCAGCCCCTCGGGCGGGGCGGCTGAA.

Worth noting for this clone: From the germline J gene comes the end of the CDR3, since the read stops 3 residues before it. The J gene is TRBJ2-3, the V gene TRBV5-1; 9 bases fit TRBD2. Germline CDR1 is SGHRS and CDR2 is YFSETQ. The CDR3 has 15 amino acids. The sequenced CDR3 bases are TGCGCCAGCAGCGTCTCCGGGACTAGCTCCGGAACG. Translated: CASSVSGTSSGT. The whole CDR3 protein is CASSVSGTSSGTQYF.

Partial CDR3 DNA: TGCGCCAGCAGTCTAGCGGGAGGATCCTACGAG. Translation gives CASSLAGGSYE. The full CDR3 protein reads CASSLAGGSYEQYF. The chain carries TRBV5-1 and TRBJ2-7; 11 bases are shared with TRBD2. The read falls 3 residues short of the CDR3 end, and the missing part is taken from the germline J gene. J lost 1 base, V lost 5 bases, and 2 bases had no gene match. The germline V gene encodes CDR1 SGHRS and CDR2 YFSETQ. The CDR3 has 14 residues.

Concerning this clone: The CDR3 end is not reached by the read, which stops 3 residues before it; the germline J gene fills it in. V is TRBV19 and J is TRBJ2-7; D call uncertain. Germline CDR1 is LNHDA and CDR2 is SQIVND (reference sequence). This CDR3 is 16 amino acids long. Trimming stripped 4 bases from V and 2 bases from J, with 18 bases between. CDR3: CASSKGFGTVTYEQYF. The part of the CDR3 DNA that was read is TGTGCCAGTAGTAAAGGGTTCGGTACCGTAACCTACGAG.

In the case of this clone: The read stops 3 residues short of the end of the CDR3; the missing end is completed from the germline J gene. The gene calls are TRBV6-2 or TRBV6-3 and TRBJ2-7, with 10 bases fitting TRBD2. The CDR3 loop spans 15 amino acids. The ends lost 8 bases at V and 2 bases at J; junction bases unmatched: 9. Germline CDR1 is MNHEY and CDR2 is SVGEGT. The sequenced part of the CDR3 DNA is TGTGCCAGCCGCTCAGGGAGCGGGGGGGCCTACGAG. Protein product: CASRSGSGGAYE. The whole CDR3 protein reads CASRSGSGGAYEQYF.

As regards this clone: The sequence runs out 3 residues before the end of the CDR3; the remainder is reconstructed from the germline J gene. The chain carries TRBV7-3 and TRBJ2-3, with TRBD1 matching 7 bases. Trimming at V came to 5 bases and at J to 1 base, leaving 3 bases not matched to a gene. There are 14 residues in the CDR3. Germline V gives CDR1 SGHTA, CDR2 FQGTGA. CDR3 DNA (partial): TGTGCCAGCAGCACAGGACAGGGCACAGATACG. Translation: CASSTGQGTDT. The CDR3 in its entirety is CASSTGQGTDTQYF.

Worth noting for this clone: The read halts 3 residues ahead of the CDR3 end, with the missing end drawn from the germline J gene. The chain joins TRBV19 to TRBJ2-1; TRBD2 is a possible D gene (8 bases). Trimming stripped 8 bases from V and 5 bases from J, with 22 bases between. The germline CDR1 and CDR2 sequences are LNHDA and SQIVND (reference sequence). The CDR3 is 16 residues long. CDR3 amino acids: CASAAGGQPFHNEQFF. The CDR3 bases that were read are TGTGCCAGTGCTGCGGGGGGACAGCCTTTTCACAATGAG.

In regard to this clone: The read falls 3 residues short of the CDR3 end, and the missing part is taken from the germline J gene. The chain joins TRBV20-1 to TRBJ2-3, with 10 nucleotides matching TRBD2. Germline V gives CDR1 DFQATT, CDR2 SNEGSKA (reference sequence). With V trimmed by 5 bases and J by 2 bases, 10 bases remained unmatched. CDR3 length: 16 amino acids. The CDR3 here is CSAGAVSGRLTDTQYF. Partial CDR3 DNA: TGCAGTGCTGGGGCGGTTAGCGGGAGGCTCACAGATACG.

On this clone: The CDR3 extends 3 residues past the end of the read, so its final part is completed from the germline J gene. The J gene is TRBJ2-1, the V gene TRBV5-1; 8 nucleotides align to TRBD2. The CDR3 sequence is 15 residues long. The V segment lost 3 bases and the J segment 8 bases; nucleotides outside the gene matches: 10. The germline V gene has CDR1 SGHRS and CDR2 YFSETQ. The part of the CDR3 DNA that was read is TGCGCCAGCAGCTCAGGTCGTACGGGAGGGGATGAG. Its translation is CASSSGRTGGDE. The complete CDR3 reads CASSSGRTGGDEQFF. The variable domain in full, with the rest retrieved from reference TRBV5-1 and TRBJ2-1, is KAGVTQTPRYLIKTRGQQVTLSCSPISGHRSVSWYQQTPGQGLQFLFEYFSETQRNKGNFPGRFSGRQFSNSRSEMNVSTLELGDSALYLCASSSGRTGGDEQFFGPGTRLTVL.

Concerning this clone: The CDR3 end falls 3 residues outside the read, so it is completed with the germline J gene. The rearrangement joins TRBV30 to TRBJ2-5, with D possibly matching TRBD2 (6 bases). CDR3 length: 16 amino acids. The germline V and J ends were trimmed by 1 base and 7 bases, with 22 bases remaining between them. Looked up from germline, CDR1 is GTSNPN and CDR2 is SVGIG (reference sequence). The CDR3 spells CAWSGPPRDSFMTQYF. Partial CDR3 DNA: TGTGCCTGGAGTGGCCCCCCCCGGGACTCCTTTATGACC.

With regard to this clone: Sequencing ends 3 residues short of the CDR3 end; the germline J gene provides the rest. The J gene is TRBJ1-1, the V gene TRBV7-6, with 9 bases aligning to TRBD1. The trim removed 4 bases at V and 0 bases at J, leaving 6 bases unmatched. CDR3 length equals 16 residues. Germline V gene sequence: CDR1 SGHVS, CDR2 FNYEAQ. The CDR3 bases that were read are TGTGCCAGCAGCTCCCACAGGGGGCCCTTGAACACTGAA. Translated: CASSSHRGPLNTE. The CDR3 as a whole reads CASSSHRGPLNTEAFF.

A remark on this clone: The CDR3 goes on 3 residues after the read ends, and that part is filled in from the germline J gene. This chain links TRBV20-1 with TRBJ2-7; weak D call: TRBD1 (5 bases). CDR3 length: 15 residues. Germline V gene sequence: CDR1 DFQATT, CDR2 SNEGSKA (reference sequence). V was clipped by 1 base and J by 0 bases, with 13 bases between them. The CDR3 loop is CSARVGRISSYEQYF. The CDR3 DNA, read in part, is TGCAGTGCTAGAGTGGGGCGTATTTCCTCCTACGAG.

On this clone itself: The read terminates 3 residues before the CDR3 end, so the remaining end is supplied by the germline J gene. V gene TRBV5-1 combines with J gene TRBJ2-1; 14 nucleotides match TRBD2. The ends lost 4 bases at V and 5 bases at J; junction bases unmatched: 5. There are 16 residues in the CDR3. The V gene's germline CDR1 is SGHRS and CDR2 YFSETQ. The sequenced CDR3 bases are TGCGCCAGCAGCAGGGGACTAGCGGGAGTAGACAATGAG. This codes for CASSRGLAGVDNE. From start to end, the CDR3 is CASSRGLAGVDNEQFF.

For this clone: Read sequence stops 3 residues before the CDR3 end, and the germline J gene provides the missing end. This chain connects TRBV2 to TRBJ2-2; tentative D call: TRBD1 (6 bases). CDR1 is SNHLY, CDR2 FYNNEI, per germline. This CDR3 is 12 amino acids long. The germline V and J ends were trimmed by 4 bases and 8 bases, with 8 bases remaining between them. CDR3 DNA (partial): TGTGCCAGCAGTGCGACAGGAGGGGAG. This gives the protein CASSATGGE. The full CDR3 sequence reads CASSATGGELFF.

This CDR3 is CSAERDRQGGAFF. The covered CDR3 bases are TGCAGTGCGGAAAGGGACAGGCAAGGGGGA. The chain recombines TRBV20-1 with TRBJ1-1; the match to TRBD1 covers 8 bases. The CDR3 is cut off 3 residues early in the read; its end comes from the germline J gene. The CDR3 covers 13 residues. From germline, CDR1 is DFQATT and CDR2 SNEGSKA (reference sequence).

A note on this clone: The read terminates 3 residues ahead of where the CDR3 ends, so the germline J gene completes it. V is TRBV2 and J is TRBJ2-4, with 8 nucleotides matching TRBD1. V lost 6 bases, J lost 8 bases, and 3 bases stayed unmatched. Germline values: CDR1 SNHLY, CDR2 FYNNEI. CDR3 length: 12 residues. The CDR3 DNA, read in part, is TGTGCCAGCAGGCTGACAGGGGACATT. This gives the protein CASRLTGDI. The full CDR3 protein is CASRLTGDIQYF.